Listed below are T cell receptor beta chains from one sample, sequenced in a study of cytomegalovirus exposure and HLA in healthy donors. Assay: immunoSEQ multiplex PCR; the TCRdb copy retains only in-frame clones and omits some. In the table there are approximately 170,000 clones, 68% of which are singletons. Sequencing was done on a sample of PBMCs. The source of these receptors is a middle-aged man in good health and CMV-seronegative. Both conserved end residues are part of each CDR3. The D gene is left open where the match is weak. For some rows the clone size is stated as once, few or many, or as a class when expanded; others skip it.

TRBV2	NA	TRBD2	TRBJ2-5	CASSEAWAASGKETQYF	TGTGCCAGCAGTGAAGCATGGGCGGCTAGCGGCAAAGAGACCCAGTACTTC
TRBV11-2	few	NA	TRBJ1-4	CASSLDGAGFNEKLFF	TGTGCCAGCAGCTTAGATGGGGCAGGATTTAATGAAAAACTGTTTTTT
TRBV7-3	few	NA	TRBJ2-2	CASSPISTGELFF	TGTGCCAGCAGCCCAATCAGTACCGGGGAGCTGTTTTTT
TRBV5-1	once	TRBD1	TRBJ2-7	CASSLLDRGSYEQYF	TGCGCCAGCAGCCTACTGGACAGGGGATCCTACGAGCAGTACTTC
TRBV10-3	once	TRBD1	TRBJ2-1	CAISVGTGGAEQFF	TGTGCCATCAGTGTGGGGACAGGGGGCGCTGAGCAGTTCTTC
TRBV6-1	few	TRBD1	TRBJ1-2	CASTGTAGYGYTF	TGTGCCAGCACCGGGACAGCTGGCTATGGCTACACCTTC
TRBV18	NA	TRBD2	TRBJ2-3	CASSTSRGGTDTQYF	TGTGCCAGCTCTACTTCGCGGGGGGGCACAGATACGCAGTATTTT
TRBV5-1	NA	TRBD1	TRBJ1-2	CASSVTGVKDYGYTF	TGCGCCAGCAGCGTGACAGGGGTTAAAGACTATGGCTACACCTTC
TRBV4-1	NA	TRBD1	TRBJ1-6	CASTLRGQGDSPLHF	TGCGCCAGCACCCTTAGGGGACAGGGTGATTCACCCCTCCACTTT
TRBV19	NA	TRBD2	TRBJ2-1	CASKTSGGNEQFF	TGTGCCAGTAAGACTAGCGGGGGCAATGAGCAGTTCTTC
TRBV7-8	NA	TRBD1	TRBJ1-6	CASSSLGQGKRSPLHF	TGTGCCAGCAGCTCCCTCGGACAGGGGAAACGATCACCCCTCCACTTT
TRBV28	NA	TRBD1	TRBJ2-7	CASSFSPGQGFSYEQYF	TGTGCCAGCAGTTTCTCTCCGGGACAGGGATTCTCCTACGAGCAGTACTTC
TRBV5-8	NA	TRBD1	TRBJ1-4	CASSLVPGQREKLFF	TGTGCCAGCAGCTTGGTCCCGGGACAGCGCGAAAAACTGTTTTTT
TRBV6-5	NA	NA	TRBJ1-2	CASIGQGTPYGYTF	TGTGCCAGCATCGGGCAGGGGACACCTTATGGCTACACCTTC
TRBV5-6	NA	NA	TRBJ2-7	CASSFLRAPYEQYF	TGTGCCAGCAGCTTTCTCAGGGCCCCCTACGAGCAGTACTTC
TRBV27	NA	NA	TRBJ2-5	CASSFERAGKTQYF	TGTGCCAGCAGTTTTGAAAGGGCGGGGAAGACCCAGTACTTC
TRBV25-1	NA	NA	TRBJ1-6	CASSEYQTPNSPLHF	TGTGCCAGCAGTGAATACCAGACACCTAATTCACCCCTCCACTTT
TRBV28	few	NA	TRBJ2-1	CASSSRGTGFSNEQFF	TGTGCCAGCAGTTCCCGGGGTACAGGGTTCTCCAATGAGCAGTTCTTC
TRBV6-5	NA	TRBD1	TRBJ1-1	CASRLGQVMNTEAFF	TGTGCCAGCAGACTTGGACAGGTCATGAACACTGAAGCTTTCTTT
TRBV7-8	NA	NA	TRBJ1-4	CASSMGRGREKLFF	TGTGCCAGCAGCATGGGTCGGGGGAGGGAAAAACTGTTTTTT
TRBV7-2	NA	TRBD1	TRBJ1-6	CASSPGGGRALHF	TGTGCCAGCAGCCCAGGGGGTGGAAGAGCCCTCCACTTT
TRBV5-1	NA	NA	TRBJ2-7	CASSLGGAQYYEQYF	TGCGCCAGCAGCTTGGGTGGGGCGCAGTACTACGAGCAGTACTTC
TRBV6-5	few	NA	TRBJ2-7	CASSYSGQPYEQYF	TGTGCCAGCAGTTACTCGGGGCAGCCCTACGAGCAGTACTTC
TRBV7-9	few	NA	TRBJ1-1	CASTLEAADTEAFF	TGTGCCAGCACCCTAGAGGCGGCAGACACTGAAGCTTTCTTT
TRBV28	NA	NA	TRBJ1-1	CASSFLNRRNTEAFF	TGTGCCAGCAGTTTCTTAAACCGGAGGAACACTGAAGCTTTCTTT
TRBV19	NA	NA	TRBJ1-2	CASTRTGTANYGYTF	TGTGCCAGTACCCGAACAGGGACCGCTAACTATGGCTACACCTTC
TRBV7-2	NA	NA	TRBJ1-6	CASSSRLGRGNSPLHF	TGTGCCAGCAGCTCTCGGTTAGGCAGGGGAAATTCACCCCTCCACTTT
TRBV5-1	NA	TRBD2	TRBJ2-2	CASARLAGNTGELFF	TGCGCCAGCGCCCGACTAGCGGGGAACACCGGGGAGCTGTTTTTT